The next 20 T cell receptor beta chains were all read from a single sample in a study of blood T cell repertoires in COVID-19. Sequencing used immunoSEQ multiplex PCR; TCRdb keeps in-frame clones, though not all of them. The repertoire holds about 170,000 clones, with more than 75% as singletons. Sequenced sample: peripheral blood. The receptors shown here come from a man aged 50 or older who had recovered from COVID-19.

CDR3 bases: TGTGCCAGCACCCCAGAGGGCGGGAGAGGGGAAGAGACCCAGTACTTC. Encoded protein: CASTPEGGRGEETQYF. J is TRBJ2-5 and V is TRBV25-1; the match to TRBD2 covers 7 bases. Trimming took 7 bases from V and 3 from J; bases not matched to a gene: 14. Germline V gene data show CDR1 as MGHDK and CDR2 as SYGVNS. The CDR3 sequence is 16 residues long.

The chain combines TRBV5-1 with TRBJ1-1; D is unclear. V was pared by 4 bases and J by 1 base, with 8 bases between. This CDR3 contains 13 residues. Germline V gene data show CDR1 as SGHRS and CDR2 as YFSETQ. CDR3: CASSTKGNTEAFF. CDR3 nucleotides: TGCGCCAGCAGCACTAAAGGGAACACTGAAGCTTTCTTT.

There are a few counts of this clone. The chain recombines TRBV10-1 with TRBJ2-2; TRBD1 aligns across 7 bases. V lost 4 bases and J lost 8; bases outside the gene matches: 4. Germline V gene sequence: CDR1 WNHNN, CDR2 SYGVQD (reference sequence). The CDR3 consists of 13 residues. The CDR3 DNA reads TGCGCCAGCAGTGGCCGGGACAGTGGGGAGCTGTTTTTT. The encoded protein is CASSGRDSGELFF.

The V call is TRBV14, the J call TRBJ1-4; D might be TRBD1 (5 bases). CDR1 is SGHDN and CDR2 is FVKESK in the germline V gene. CDR3 size: 19 residues. The germline V and J ends were trimmed by 2 bases and 3 bases, with 22 bases remaining between them. The CDR3 nucleotides are TGTGCCAGCAGCCAACCGGGCAGGGTGGGCCAAGGCGCTAATGAAAAACTGTTTTTT. Protein sequence: CASSQPGRVGQGANEKLFF.

The DNA of the CDR3 is TGTGCCAGCCTTAAGGAGGGACTAGCGAGAACTCTCTACGAGCAGTACTTC. As protein: CASLKEGLARTLYEQYF. The chain uses TRBV9 and TRBJ2-7; 10 bases fit TRBD2. Germline V gene lookup returns CDR1 SGDLS and CDR2 YYNGEE. The length of the CDR3 is 17 residues. The V and J ends lost 7 bases and 3 bases, in that order; junction bases with no gene match: 16. Looking up the rest from reference TRBV9 and TRBJ2-7 gives the full variable domain: DSGVTQTPKHLITATGQRVTLRCSPRSGDLSVYWYQQSLDQGLQFLIQYYNGEERAKGNILERFSAQQFPDLHSELNLSSLELGDSALYFCASLKEGLARTLYEQYFGPGTRLTVT.

There are a few counts of this clone. This chain connects TRBV7-2 to TRBJ2-7, with a possible D match to TRBD2 (6 bases). The CDR3 has 14 amino acids. Trimming stripped 1 base from V and 2 bases from J, with 9 bases between. Germline V gene sequence: CDR1 SGHTA, CDR2 FQGNSA. The CDR3 protein is CASSLDRGTYEQYF. CDR3 sequence (DNA): TGTGCCAGCAGCTTAGATCGGGGGACCTACGAGCAGTACTTC.

The CDR3 region has the DNA TGTGCCAGCAGCTTATCTGAAGAGACCCAGTACTTC. It translates to CASSLSEETQYF. The chain couples TRBV7-2 to TRBJ2-5; D gene uncertain. CDR3 length equals 12 residues. Germline V gene lookup returns CDR1 SGHTA and CDR2 FQGNSA. Deletions cut 2 bases from V and 3 bases from J, with 4 bases between.

This clone appeared once. The rearrangement joins TRBV5-1 to TRBJ2-1; 9 bases match TRBD2. CDR1 and CDR2 from the germline V gene are SGHRS and YFSETQ. The CDR3 contains 16 residues. V dropped 4 bases and J dropped 2; count of bases not matched to a gene: 7. The CDR3 loop is CASSPKAGGTYNEQFF. The CDR3 coding sequence is TGCGCCAGCAGCCCTAAAGCGGGAGGTACCTACAATGAGCAGTTCTTC. The complete variable domain, with remaining parts taken from reference TRBV5-1 and TRBJ2-1, reads KAGVTQTPRYLIKTRGQQVTLSCSPISGHRSVSWYQQTPGQGLQFLFEYFSETQRNKGNFPGRFSGRQFSNSRSEMNVSTLELGDSALYLCASSPKAGGTYNEQFFGPGTRLTVL.

The chain joins TRBV2 to TRBJ2-1; 7 nucleotides agree with TRBD2. Trimming at V came to 1 base and at J to 0 bases, leaving 0 bases not matched to a gene. Per the germline V gene, CDR1 is SNHLY and CDR2 is FYNNEI. The CDR3 has 15 residues. CDR3 protein: CASSEGGSSYNEQFF. The CDR3 DNA reads as TGTGCCAGCAGTGAAGGCGGGAGCTCCTACAATGAGCAGTTCTTC.

The rearrangement uses TRBV7-9 and TRBJ2-2, with D possibly matching TRBD2 (7 bases). The germline gives CDR1 SEHNR, CDR2 FQNEAQ (reference sequence). The CDR3 spans 19 residues. V lost 5 bases to trimming and J lost 2 bases, with 24 bases between them. CDR3 sequence reads: CASSPLRGRARINTGELFF. The CDR3 DNA reads TGTGCCAGCAGCCCCTTGAGGGGGAGGGCAAGAATAAACACCGGGGAGCTGTTTTTT.

This clone was observed a handful of times. V usage is TRBV6-4 and J usage is TRBJ1-6; maybe TRBD1 (5 bases). Trimming removed 3 bases at V and 10 bases at J, with 16 bases between. Germline loops: CDR1 MRHNA, CDR2 SNTAGT. The CDR3 covers 15 residues. This CDR3 is CASSEGSQGGSPLHF. Here the CDR3 DNA reads TGTGCCAGCAGTGAAGGGTCGCAGGGAGGATCACCCCTCCACTTT.

The rearrangement joins TRBV7-9 to TRBJ2-7, with D possibly matching TRBD2 (6 bases). CDR1 and CDR2 (germline): SEHNR, FQNEAQ (reference sequence). The V end lost 8 bases, the J end lost 1 base, and 15 bases lay between the germline ends. The CDR3 runs to 14 residues. The CDR3 nucleotides are TGTGCCAGCGCCTCGGGTGCGGGGTCCTACGAGCAGTACTTC. This translates into CASASGAGSYEQYF.

J is TRBJ2-2 and V is TRBV25-1; a possible D gene is TRBD1 (6 bases). The V gene's germline CDR1 is MGHDK and CDR2 SYGVNS. V lost 5 bases, J lost 0 bases, and 10 bases lay in between. This CDR3 region has 15 residues. In nucleotides, the CDR3 is TGTGCCAGCAGTCTTAAGGGGGCGAACACCGGGGAGCTGTTTTTT. Translated, it gives CASSLKGANTGELFF.

The rearrangement links TRBV7-3 to TRBJ2-1; 9 positions agree with TRBD1. With V trimmed by 4 bases and J by 8 bases, 12 bases remained unmatched. The CDR3 has 16 residues. CDR1 is SGHTA, CDR2 FQGTGA, per germline. The DNA for the CDR3 is TGTGCCAGCAGCTCGCTCGGGACAGGGATCAGGGATGAGCAGTTCTTC. This translates into CASSSLGTGIRDEQFF.

The rearrangement links TRBV19 to TRBJ1-4; 7 bases fit TRBD1. The CDR3 has 16 residues. J gave up 0 bases and V 4 bases, and 5 bases lay outside the gene matches. The germline V gene has CDR1 LNHDA and CDR2 SQIVND (reference sequence). Here the CDR3 DNA reads TGTGCCAGTAGTACGGGGACAGTTGCAACTAATGAAAAACTGTTTTTT. This translates into CASSTGTVATNEKLFF.

This rearrangement joins TRBV6-5 to TRBJ1-1; perhaps TRBD1 as D (6 bases). This CDR3 comprises 16 residues. V was trimmed by 2 bases and J by 2 bases, leaving 15 bases between them. Looked up from germline, CDR1 is MNHEY and CDR2 is SVGAGI. The DNA for the CDR3 is TGTGCCAGCAGTTACGAAACAGGGTTGTCAAACACTGAAGCTTTCTTT. Its translation: CASSYETGLSNTEAFF.

This chain uses TRBV5-5 with TRBJ1-3; D not resolved. The CDR3 covers 15 residues. Germline V gene lookup returns CDR1 SGHKS and CDR2 YYEKEE (reference sequence). Trimming took 0 bases from V and 4 from J, leaving 11 bases between them. CDR3 residues: CASSLEIGAGNTIYF. The CDR3 nucleotides read TGTGCCAGCAGCTTGGAGATAGGAGCAGGAAACACCATATATTTT. The complete variable domain, with remaining parts taken from reference TRBV5-5 and TRBJ1-3, reads DAGVTQSPTHLIKTRGQQVTLRCSPISGHKSVSWYQQVLGQGPQFIFQYYEKEERGRGNFPDRFSARQFPNYSSELNVNALLLGDSALYLCASSLEIGAGNTIYFGEGSWLTVV.

The gene calls are TRBV19 and TRBJ2-1; D may be TRBD1 (6 bases). With 6 bases removed from V and 3 bases from J, the gap between germline ends came to 15 bases. Germline V gene lookup returns CDR1 LNHDA and CDR2 SQIVND (reference sequence). The CDR3 is 15 amino acids. The CDR3 here is CASRSDGGIYNEQFF. CDR3 in DNA: TGTGCCAGTAGGAGTGATGGGGGCATCTACAATGAGCAGTTCTTC.

V and J are TRBV7-9 and TRBJ1-2; 9 bases fit TRBD1. The germline CDR1 and CDR2 sequences are SEHNR and FQNEAQ (reference sequence). The CDR3 sequence is 15 residues long. The ends lost 7 bases at V and 3 bases at J; junction bases unmatched: 9. The CDR3 nucleotides are TGTGCCAGCAACAAAGGACAGGGGATCGACTATGGCTACACCTTC. Its protein is CASNKGQGIDYGYTF.

This clone was counted a single time. The J gene is TRBJ1-6, the V gene TRBV11-2; 8 bases match TRBD1. V lost 5 bases to trimming and J lost 5 bases; unmatched junction nucleotides: 5. The CDR3 loop spans 15 amino acids. Germline V gene sequence: CDR1 SGHAT, CDR2 FQNNGV. In DNA, the CDR3 is TGTGCCAGCAGCATCAGGGGGCAGGATAATTCACCCCTCCACTTT. It encodes CASSIRGQDNSPLHF.